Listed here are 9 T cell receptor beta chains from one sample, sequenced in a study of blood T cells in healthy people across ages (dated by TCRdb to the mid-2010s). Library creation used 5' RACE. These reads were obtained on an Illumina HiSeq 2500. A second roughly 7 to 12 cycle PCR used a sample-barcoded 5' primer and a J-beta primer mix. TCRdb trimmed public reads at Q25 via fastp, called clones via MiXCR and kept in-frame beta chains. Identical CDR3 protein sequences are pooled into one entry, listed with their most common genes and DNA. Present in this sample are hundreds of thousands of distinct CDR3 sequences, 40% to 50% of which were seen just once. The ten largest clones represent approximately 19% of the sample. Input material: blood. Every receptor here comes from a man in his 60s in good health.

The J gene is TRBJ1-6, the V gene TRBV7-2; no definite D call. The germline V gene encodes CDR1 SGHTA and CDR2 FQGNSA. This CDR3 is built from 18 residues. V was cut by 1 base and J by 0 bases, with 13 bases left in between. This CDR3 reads CASSLGRPGPSYNSPLHF. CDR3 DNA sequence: TGTGCCAGCAGCTTAGGTCGGCCTGGGCCCTCCTATAATTCACCCCTCCACTTT.

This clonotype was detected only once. The CDR3 DNA reads TGTGCCAGCAGCTTAGTGTCTTGGAACCTACGCACAGATACGCAGTATTTT. Its translation: CASSLVSWNLRTDTQYF. The chain uses TRBV7-6 and TRBJ2-3, with D uncertain. Germline V lookup: CDR1 SGHVS, CDR2 FNYEAQ. V lost 1 base to trimming and J lost 1 base, with 15 bases between them. The CDR3 has 17 residues.

The CDR3 here is CASSQETGSLVEQYF. In nucleotides, the CDR3 is TGCGCCAGCAGCCAAGAAACAGGGTCACTCGTAGAGCAGTACTTC. This chain uses TRBV4-3 with TRBJ2-7; possible D gene TRBD1, 6 bases. V was pared by 0 bases and J by 7 bases, with 16 bases between. Germline values: CDR1 LGHNA, CDR2 YSLEER. CDR3 length equals 15 residues.

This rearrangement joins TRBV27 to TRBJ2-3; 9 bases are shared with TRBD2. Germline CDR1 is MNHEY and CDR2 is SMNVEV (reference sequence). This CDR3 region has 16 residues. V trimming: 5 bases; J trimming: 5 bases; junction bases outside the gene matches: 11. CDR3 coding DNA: TGTGCCAGCAGTCCACGTAGCGGGGGATTGGGAGATACGCAGTATTTT. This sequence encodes CASSPRSGGLGDTQYF.

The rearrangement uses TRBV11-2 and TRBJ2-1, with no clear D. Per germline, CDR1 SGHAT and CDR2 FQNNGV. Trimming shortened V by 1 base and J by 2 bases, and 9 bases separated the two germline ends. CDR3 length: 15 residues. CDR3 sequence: CASSLAPTPYNEQFF. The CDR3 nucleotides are TGTGCCAGCAGCTTAGCCCCGACCCCCTACAATGAGCAGTTCTTC.

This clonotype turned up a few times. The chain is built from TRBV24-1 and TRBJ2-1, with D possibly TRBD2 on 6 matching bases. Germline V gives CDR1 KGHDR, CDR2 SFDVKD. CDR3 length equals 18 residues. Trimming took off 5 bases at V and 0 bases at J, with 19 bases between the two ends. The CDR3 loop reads CATSVTSSMEGSYNEQFF. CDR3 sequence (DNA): TGTGCCACCAGTGTAACTAGCAGCATGGAGGGCTCCTACAATGAGCAGTTCTTC.

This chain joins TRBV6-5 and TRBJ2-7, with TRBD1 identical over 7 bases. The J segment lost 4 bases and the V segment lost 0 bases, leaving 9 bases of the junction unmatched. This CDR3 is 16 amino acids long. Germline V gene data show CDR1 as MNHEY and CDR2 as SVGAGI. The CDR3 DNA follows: TGTGCCAGCAGTTACTCTTTCGGACAGGAGGTATACGAGCAGTACTTC. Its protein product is CASSYSFGQEVYEQYF.

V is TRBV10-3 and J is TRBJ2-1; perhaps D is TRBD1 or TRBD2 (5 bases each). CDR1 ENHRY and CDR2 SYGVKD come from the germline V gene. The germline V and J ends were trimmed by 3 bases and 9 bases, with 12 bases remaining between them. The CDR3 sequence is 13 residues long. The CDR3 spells CAISDLVGAEQFF. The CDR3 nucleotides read TGTGCCATCAGTGACTTGGTCGGGGCTGAGCAGTTCTTC.

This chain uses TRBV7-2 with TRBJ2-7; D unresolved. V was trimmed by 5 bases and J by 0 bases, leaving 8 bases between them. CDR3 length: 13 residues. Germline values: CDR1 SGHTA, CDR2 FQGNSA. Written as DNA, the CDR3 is TGTGCCAGCAGCGGGTGGATCTCCTACGAGCAGTACTTC. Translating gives CASSGWISYEQYF.